The text below deals with one T cell receptor beta chain. Its antigen is undetermined. PCR involved 60 Vbeta and 13 Jbeta primers. Assay used: immunoSEQ multiplex PCR; TCRdb lists only in-frame clones, some missing. Of about 94,000 clones in the sample, approximately 76% were seen once. These data belong to a study of cytomegalovirus exposure and HLA in healthy donors. Study-level background: Caucasian-associated ancestry cluster membership applied to less than 85% of approximately 400 genotyped donors.

Healthy bone marrow donors made up the donor group. Though nominally healthy at sampling, donors likely had unrecorded immune exposures. Study-level points and caveats: When analyzed later, a missense DCLRE1C variant was found to be linked to TCR beta V- and J-gene trimming.

V lost 6 bases and J lost 4, with 3 bases in between. The CDR3 is 11 residues long. Germline CDR1 and CDR2: SNHLY and FYNNEI. The source of this sequence is a man aged 40-49 years in good health and CMV-seropositive. This chain uses TRBV2 with TRBJ2-2, with D uncertain. Material for sequencing was PBMCs. The CDR3 sequence is CASSSTGELFF. The CDR3 DNA reads as TGTGCCAGCAGCAGCACCGGGGAGCTGTTTTTT. The full variable domain, completed using reference TRBV2 and TRBJ2-2, is EPEVTQTPSHQVTQMGQEVILRCVPISNHLYFYWYRQILGQKVEFLVSFYNNEISEKSEIFDDQFSVERPDGSNFTLKIRSTKLEDSAMYFCASSSTGELFFGEGSRLTVL.